This is a list of T cell receptor beta chains from one sample in a study of CD4+ T cells in melanoma. Repertoires were generated with immunoSEQ multiplex PCR, while TCRdb's copy carries only in-frame clones and drops some. The sample lists 9,500 to 10,000 clones, roughly 80% occurring once. The sample consisted of cells from a culture (not recorded whether cultured in vitro). These receptors were obtained from a human donor with melanoma. Both conserved end residues are part of each CDR3. A D gene is named only where the DNA matches it firmly. Clone size is not always given. Where it is, it says once, few, many or a class for expanded clones.

TRBV2	-	-	TRBJ2-1	TGTGCCAGCAGTGAGTGGGGGACGGGTAGATACAATGAGCAGTTCTTC	CASSEWGTGRYNEQFF
TRBV11-1	-	-	TRBJ2-1	TGTGCCAGCAGCTTGACTAGTAGCTTAGATCTTCAGTTCTTC	CASSLTSSLDLQFF
TRBV5-5	-	-	TRBJ2-6	TGTGCCAGCAGCTTGGCAGGGGCTGGGGCCAACGTCCTGACTTTC	CASSLAGAGANVLTF
TRBV4-2	-	TRBD1	TRBJ1-1	TGTGCCAGCAGCCAGGGCCGTACAGGGGGCAGGAACACTGAAGCTTTCTTT	CASSQGRTGGRNTEAFF
TRBV6-6	few	TRBD1	TRBJ1-1	TGTGCCAGCAGTACGGGACAGGGGGTGGGAGCTTTCTTT	CASSTGQGVGAFF
TRBV19	few	-	TRBJ1-3	TGTGCCAGTAGCCAGAGTTCTGGAAACACCATATATTTT	CASSQSSGNTIYF
TRBV5-3	once	TRBD1	TRBJ2-1	TGTGCCAGAAGCCCCCGCGGACAGGGGTTTTCCAATGAGCAGTTCTTC	CARSPRGQGFSNEQFF
TRBV4-2	-	-	TRBJ2-3	TGTGCCAGCAGCCAAGATTTCGCGACTCGCACAGATACGCAGTATTTT	CASSQDFATRTDTQYF
TRBV4-1	-	-	TRBJ2-3	TGCGCCAGCAGCCAAGAATCGCTGATTCCTAGCACAGATACGCAGTATTTT	CASSQESLIPSTDTQYF
TRBV14	-	TRBD1	TRBJ1-1	TGTGCCAGCAGCCAAACAGGGGGCGGGCGAGCTTTCTTT	CASSQTGGGRAFF
TRBV13	few	-	TRBJ1-1	TGTGCCAGCAGCTTAACTCCCACTGAAGCTTTCTTT	CASSLTPTEAFF
TRBV10-1	medium-sized	-	TRBJ2-2	TGCGCCAGCAGCCACACCGGGGAGCTGTTTTTT	CASSHTGELFF
TRBV12-3/TRBV12-4	-	-	TRBJ2-3	TGTGCCAGCAGTCTTAGCACAGATACGCAGTATTTT	CASSLSTDTQYF
TRBV7-9	-	-	TRBJ2-3	TGTGCCAGCAGCCCCTTAAGGGGCACAGATACGCAGTATTTT	CASSPLRGTDTQYF
TRBV4-1	-	-	TRBJ2-7	TGCGCCAGCAGCCAAAGGGGGTTACCTCAAGCCTACGAGCAGTACTTC	CASSQRGLPQAYEQYF
TRBV18	-	-	TRBJ1-4	TGTGCCAGCTCACCTCAAGAACTTAATGAAAAACTGTTTTTT	CASSPQELNEKLFF
TRBV19	-	-	TRBJ2-7	TGTGCCAGTAGTCCCGTTCTCTCTAGGAAGTATGGGCAGTACTTC	CASSPVLSRKYGQYF
TRBV29-1	-	-	TRBJ2-3	TGCAGCGTAGCCGGGACCACGGCAGATACGCAGTATTTT	CSVAGTTADTQYF
TRBV7-8	-	-	TRBJ2-3	TGTGCCAGCAGCTACCAGGGGACGAATACGCAGTATTTT	CASSYQGTNTQYF
TRBV11-2	-	-	TRBJ2-3	TGTGCCAGCAGCTTAGATCCGGGACCCCCGGGAGATACGCAGTATTTT	CASSLDPGPPGDTQYF
TRBV19	-	-	TRBJ2-1	TGTGCCAGTAGTATGGACGGGAACCGGCGGGGCTACAATGAGCAGTTCTTC	CASSMDGNRRGYNEQFF
TRBV6-5	once	-	TRBJ2-4	TGTGCCAGCGCCCAGGGGGCCAAAAACATTCAGTACTTC	CASAQGAKNIQYF
TRBV20-1	-	-	TRBJ1-2	TGCAGTGCTAGTTCGGGCAGGGACCGTGGCTACACCTTC	CSASSGRDRGYTF
TRBV6-4	-	-	TRBJ1-5	TGTGCCAGCACCCTTCCCCCCCGAAGGGTCCGAGGCAATCAGCCCCAGCATTTT	CASTLPPRRVRGNQPQHF